This T cell receptor (beta chain) was captured in a study of CD8+CD57+ T cells in acquired aplastic anemia. As for the study in general: Sorted CD4+ plus CD8+ cells gave DNA averaging about 3 ug.

V lost 2 bases to trimming and J lost 6 bases, with 15 bases between them. CDR1 and CDR2 (germline): SQVTM, ANQGSEA. The CDR3 spans 14 residues. Using genomic DNA as the template, TCR beta VDJ and CDR3 profiling was carried out. TCRdb called the reads again in MiXCR, with one record for every CDR3 protein. The table lists about 270,000 distinct CDR3 sequences, 45% to 70% of them singletons, with around 7.6% in the top ten. Only a few counts were recorded for this clonotype. Its specificity is not known. Broader study findings: With respect to CD8+ Simpson's diversity, patients and controls did not differ significantly. About 30 shared CD8+ CDR3s appeared highly expressed within patients' immunodominant clones.

This chain connects TRBV29-1 to TRBJ2-3, with D perhaps TRBD2 (7 bases). This clonotype was sampled from a human donor with severe aplastic anemia or a healthy control (not recorded which). Sequenced input: sorted CD4+, CD8+, or CD8+CD57+ T cells (not recorded which) from PBMCs. For the CDR3, the DNA is TGCAGCGTTGAAAGGGCGGGGGCAGGGGATACGCAGTATTTT. This sequence encodes CSVERAGAGDTQYF.